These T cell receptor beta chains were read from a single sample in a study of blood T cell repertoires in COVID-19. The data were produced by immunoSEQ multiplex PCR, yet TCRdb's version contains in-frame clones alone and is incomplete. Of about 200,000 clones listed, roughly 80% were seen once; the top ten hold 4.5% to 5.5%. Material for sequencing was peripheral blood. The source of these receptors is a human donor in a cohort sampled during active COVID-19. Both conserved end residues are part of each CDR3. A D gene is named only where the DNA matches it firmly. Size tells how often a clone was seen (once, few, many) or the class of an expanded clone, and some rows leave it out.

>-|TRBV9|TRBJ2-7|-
CASSVGLADSSYEQYF
TGTGCCAGCAGCGTAGGGCTAGCGGACAGCTCCTACGAGCAGTACTTC
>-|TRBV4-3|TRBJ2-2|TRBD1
CASSQDVRQGAGTGELFF
TGCGCCAGCAGCCAAGATGTTCGACAGGGGGCGGGGACCGGGGAGCTGTTTTTT
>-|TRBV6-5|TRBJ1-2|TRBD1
CASSYEGTGPLYTF
TGTGCCAGCAGTTACGAGGGGACAGGGCCACTCTACACCTTC
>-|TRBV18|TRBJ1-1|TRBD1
CASSPTGGGFTEAFF
TGTGCCAGCTCACCTACCGGAGGGGGCTTCACTGAAGCTTTCTTT
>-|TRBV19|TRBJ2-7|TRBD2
CASSGVAGYEQYF
TGTGCCAGTAGTGGAGTAGCGGGATACGAGCAGTACTTC
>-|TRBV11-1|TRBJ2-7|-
CASSFDKGAYEQYF
TGTGCCAGCAGCTTTGACAAGGGGGCCTACGAGCAGTACTTC
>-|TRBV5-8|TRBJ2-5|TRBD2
CASSLVLAVGKETQYF
TGTGCCAGCAGCTTGGTACTAGCGGTTGGTAAAGAGACCCAGTACTTC
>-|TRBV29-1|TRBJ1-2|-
CSVGDPRASYGYTF
TGCAGCGTTGGAGACCCGCGGGCTTCATATGGCTACACCTTC
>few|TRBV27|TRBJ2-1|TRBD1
CASSSTGAPNEQFF
TGTGCCAGCAGTTCGACAGGGGCCCCCAATGAGCAGTTCTTC
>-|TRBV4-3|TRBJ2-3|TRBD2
CASSRRGRSKTDTQYF
TGCGCCAGCAGCCGGCGCGGGAGGTCGAAAACAGATACGCAGTATTTT
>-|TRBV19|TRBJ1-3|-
CASSLRHGPGNTIYF
TGTGCCAGTAGCCTACGACATGGGCCTGGAAACACCATATATTTT
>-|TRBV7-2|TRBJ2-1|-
CASSLTTSNNEQFF
TGTGCCAGCAGCTTGACGACTAGTAACAATGAGCAGTTCTTC
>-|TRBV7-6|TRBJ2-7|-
CASSLGTGDPYEQYF
TGTGCCAGCAGCTTAGGGACGGGAGATCCCTACGAGCAGTACTTC
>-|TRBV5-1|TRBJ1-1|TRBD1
CASSWGQENTEAFF
TGCGCCAGCAGCTGGGGACAGGAGAACACTGAAGCTTTCTTT
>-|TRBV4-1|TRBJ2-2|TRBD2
CASSQVSLAGFTGELFF
TGCGCCAGCAGCCAAGTATCTCTAGCGGGGTTCACCGGGGAGCTGTTTTTT
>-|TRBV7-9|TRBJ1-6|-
CASTDTGVTYNSPLHF
TGTGCCAGCACCGACACCGGCGTAACCTATAATTCACCCCTCCACTTT
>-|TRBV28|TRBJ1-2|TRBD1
CASRHTDRANYGYTF
TGTGCCAGCAGGCACACCGACAGGGCCAACTATGGCTACACCTTC
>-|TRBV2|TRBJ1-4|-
CASIVGKNEKLFF
TGTGCCAGCATAGTCGGGAAGAATGAAAAACTGTTTTTT
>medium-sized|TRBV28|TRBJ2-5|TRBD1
CASSLGQNPQETQYF
TGTGCCAGCAGTTTGGGACAGAACCCTCAAGAGACCCAGTACTTC
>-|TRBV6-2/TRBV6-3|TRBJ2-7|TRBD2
CASSTSGSLSYEQYF
TGTGCCAGCAGTACTAGCGGGAGTTTGTCCTACGAGCAGTACTTC
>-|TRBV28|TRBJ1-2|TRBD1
CASRVTGGAGGYTF
TGTGCCAGCAGGGTAACAGGGGGCGCAGGTGGCTACACCTTC
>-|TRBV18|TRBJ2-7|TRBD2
CASSPLKVAGVDEQYF
TGTGCCAGCTCACCTCTTAAGGTAGCGGGAGTAGACGAGCAGTACTTC
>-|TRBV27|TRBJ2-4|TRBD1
CASSLRRQGNIQYF
TGTGCCAGCAGTTTACGAAGACAGGGAAACATTCAGTACTTC
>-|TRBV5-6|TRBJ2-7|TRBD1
CASSSGTGPWEQYF
TGTGCCAGCAGCTCCGGGACAGGGCCTTGGGAGCAGTACTTC
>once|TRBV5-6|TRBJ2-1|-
CASSLDFQSSYNEQFF
TGTGCCAGCAGCTTGGACTTTCAAAGCTCCTACAATGAGCAGTTCTTC
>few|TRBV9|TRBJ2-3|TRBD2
CASSVALAGDAYTQYF
TGTGCCAGCAGCGTAGCTCTAGCGGGAGATGCGTATACGCAGTATTTT
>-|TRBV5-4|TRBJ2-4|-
CASSLVGGTKNIQYF
TGTGCCAGCAGCTTGGTTGGGGGGACCAAAAACATTCAGTACTTC
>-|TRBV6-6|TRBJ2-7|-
CASSYRSSFYEQYF
TGTGCCAGCAGTTACCGTAGTTCTTTCTACGAGCAGTACTTC
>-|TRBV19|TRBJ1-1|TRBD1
CASSRQGVNTEAFF
TGTGCCAGTAGTAGACAGGGAGTGAACACTGAAGCTTTCTTT
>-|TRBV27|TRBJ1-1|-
CASSSGGLGEAFF
TGTGCCAGCAGTTCGGGGGGACTTGGTGAAGCTTTCTTT
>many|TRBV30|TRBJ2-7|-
CAWSMSGLSYEQYF
TGTGCCTGGAGTATGAGCGGACTCTCCTACGAGCAGTACTTC
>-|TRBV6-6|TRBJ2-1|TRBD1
CASRGTVTPSWDEQFF
TGTGCCAGCAGGGGGACAGTTACCCCCTCATGGGATGAGCAGTTCTTC
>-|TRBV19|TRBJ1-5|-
CASHSRGGNQPQHF
TGTGCCAGCCATTCGCGGGGAGGCAATCAGCCCCAGCATTTT
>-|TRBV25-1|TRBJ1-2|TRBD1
CASSKGQGFNYGYTF
TGTGCCAGCAGTAAGGGACAGGGGTTCAACTATGGCTACACCTTC
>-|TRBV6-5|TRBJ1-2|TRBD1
CASTPDRVYGYTF
TGTGCCAGCACCCCAGACAGGGTTTATGGCTACACCTTC
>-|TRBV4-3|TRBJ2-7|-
CASSQAGGGSYEQYF
TGCGCCAGCAGCCAAGCAGGGGGAGGATCCTACGAGCAGTACTTC
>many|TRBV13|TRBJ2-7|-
CASSSGAREQYF
TGTGCCAGCAGCTCAGGGGCTCGCGAGCAGTACTTC
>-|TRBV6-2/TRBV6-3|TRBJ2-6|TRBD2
CASSPGRTGSGANVLTF
TGTGCCAGCAGCCCCGGGAGGACGGGCTCTGGGGCCAACGTCCTGACTTTC
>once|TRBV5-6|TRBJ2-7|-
CASSLIGQSSYEQYF
TGTGCCAGCAGCTTAATCGGACAGAGCTCCTACGAGCAGTACTTC
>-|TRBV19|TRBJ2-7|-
CARRTRSEQYF
TGTGCCAGAAGGACAAGGTCGGAGCAGTACTTC